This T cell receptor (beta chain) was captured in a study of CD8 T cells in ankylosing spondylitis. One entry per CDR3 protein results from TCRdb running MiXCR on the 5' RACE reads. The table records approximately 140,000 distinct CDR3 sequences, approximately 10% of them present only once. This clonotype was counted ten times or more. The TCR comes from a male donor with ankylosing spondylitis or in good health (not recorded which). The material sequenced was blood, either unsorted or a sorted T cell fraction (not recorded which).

The CDR3 bases are TGTGCCAGCAGTACGGGACTAGCGGCAAAGAGCTCCTACAATGAGCAGTTCTTC. The encoded protein is CASSTGLAAKSSYNEQFF. The V gene is TRBV6-1, the J gene TRBJ2-1, with 11 bases matching TRBD2. V dropped 5 bases and J dropped 0; count of bases not matched to a gene: 9. CDR1 MNHNS and CDR2 SASEGT come from the germline V gene. The CDR3 extends over 18 amino acids.